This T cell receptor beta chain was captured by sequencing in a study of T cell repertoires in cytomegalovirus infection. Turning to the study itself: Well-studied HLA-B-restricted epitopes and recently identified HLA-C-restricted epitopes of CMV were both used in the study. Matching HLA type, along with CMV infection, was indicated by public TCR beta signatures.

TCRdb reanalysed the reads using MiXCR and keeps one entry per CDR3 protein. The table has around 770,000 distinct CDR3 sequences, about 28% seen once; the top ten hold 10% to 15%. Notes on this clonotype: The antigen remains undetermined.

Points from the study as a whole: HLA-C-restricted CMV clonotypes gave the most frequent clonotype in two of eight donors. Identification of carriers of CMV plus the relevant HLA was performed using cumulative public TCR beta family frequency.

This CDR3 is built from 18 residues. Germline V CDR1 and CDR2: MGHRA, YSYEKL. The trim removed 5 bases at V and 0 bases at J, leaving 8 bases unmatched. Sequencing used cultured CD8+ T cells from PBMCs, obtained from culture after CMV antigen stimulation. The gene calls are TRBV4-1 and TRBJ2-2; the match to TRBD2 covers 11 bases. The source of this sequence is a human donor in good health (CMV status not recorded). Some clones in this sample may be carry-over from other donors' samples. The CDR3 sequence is CASSVGLAGGSNTGELFF. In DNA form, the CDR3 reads TGCGCCAGCAGCGTCGGGCTAGCGGGGGGCTCGAACACCGGGGAGCTGTTTTTT.